The 10 T cell receptor beta chains below were found in one sample sequenced in a study of blood T cell repertoires in COVID-19. Some clones are missing from TCRdb's copy, which holds only in-frame ones; the method was immunoSEQ multiplex PCR. Among hundreds of thousands of clones listed, 88% were seen once. The sample taken for sequencing was peripheral blood. The receptors shown here come from a woman between 50 and 59 years old with active or convalescent COVID-19.

The gene calls are TRBV20-1 and TRBJ2-7, with 11 bases matching TRBD2. V shed 3 bases, J shed 2 bases, and the junction held 6 bases outside the gene matches. The CDR3 is 15 amino acids. CDR1 is DFQATT, CDR2 SNEGSKA, per germline (reference sequence). This CDR3 reads CSASSPGLAAYEQYF. The CDR3 DNA sequence: TGCAGTGCTAGTTCTCCGGGACTAGCGGCCTACGAGCAGTACTTC.

V is TRBV7-3 and J is TRBJ2-5, with D possibly TRBD2 on 7 matching bases. V dropped 2 bases and J dropped 5 bases, with 12 bases sitting between them. Germline values: CDR1 SGHTA, CDR2 FQGTGA. This CDR3 is built from 14 residues. The CDR3 protein is CASSLGGAQETQYF. The CDR3 nucleotides are TGTGCCAGCAGCTTAGGGGGGGCGCAGGAGACCCAGTACTTC. The full variable domain, with the rest looked up from reference TRBV7-3 and TRBJ2-5, is GAGVSQTPSNKVTEKGKYVELRCDPISGHTALYWYRQSLGQGPEFLIYFQGTGAADDSGLPNDRFFAVRPEGSVSTLKIQRTERGDSAVYLCASSLGGAQETQYFGPGTRLLVL.

The chain links TRBV28 to TRBJ1-2; D gene unclear. Trimming stripped 10 bases from V and 5 bases from J, with 14 bases between. The CDR3 runs 12 residues. Germline assignment: CDR1 MDHEN and CDR2 SYDVKM. For the CDR3, the DNA is TGTGCCAATCAGCGGGCGGGGTATGGCTACACCTTC. It encodes CANQRAGYGYTF.

This chain uses TRBV30 with TRBJ1-3; D uncertain. CDR1 and CDR2 from the germline V gene are GTSNPN and SVGIG (reference sequence). The germline V and J ends were trimmed by 3 bases and 4 bases, with 10 bases remaining between them. The CDR3 length is 13 residues. CDR3 loop: CAWSVAHGNTIYF. In nucleotides, the CDR3 is TGTGCCTGGAGCGTCGCGCACGGAAACACCATATATTTT.

This chain connects TRBV5-1 to TRBJ2-5, with 10 bases that match TRBD2. Germline-derived CDR1 and CDR2 are SGHRS and YFSETQ. The CDR3 contains 14 residues. J lost 5 bases, V lost 7 bases, and 8 bases had no gene match. CDR3 loop: CASESGGAGETQYF. The CDR3 DNA reads as TGCGCCAGCGAGAGCGGGGGGGCCGGGGAGACCCAGTACTTC.

The genes are TRBV7-3 and TRBJ2-5; no firm D call. The V end lost 3 bases, the J end lost 3 bases, and 17 bases lay between the germline ends. The CDR3 is 16 residues long. CDR1 is SGHTA, CDR2 FQGTGA, per germline. The CDR3 DNA reads TGTGCCAGCAGCTTGGGTCCCGTAGCAGATAAAGAGACCCAGTACTTC. It is translated as CASSLGPVADKETQYF.

The chain uses TRBV12-3 or TRBV12-4 and TRBJ1-2; no definite D call. This CDR3 has 13 amino acids. V was pared by 6 bases and J by 2 bases, with 10 bases between. The CDR3 DNA reads TGTGCCAGCAGCCCGACGGGGAACTATGGCTACACCTTC. Its protein is CASSPTGNYGYTF.

The rearrangement joins TRBV7-9 to TRBJ2-7; tentatively, D is TRBD1 (7 bases). There are 19 residues in the CDR3. Per the germline V gene, CDR1 is SEHNR and CDR2 is FQNEAQ (reference sequence). Trimming stripped 4 bases from V and 0 bases from J, with 25 bases between. As DNA, the CDR3 is TGTGCCAGCAGCTCCACTAGGGGGCCGGGACAGACTAGCTCCTACGAGCAGTACTTC. Protein product: CASSSTRGPGQTSSYEQYF.

The V gene is TRBV9, the J gene TRBJ2-7; maybe TRBD2 (5 bases). Germline values: CDR1 SGDLS, CDR2 YYNGEE. Trimming stripped 0 bases from V and 2 bases from J, with 12 bases between. This CDR3 spans 15 amino acids. CDR3 DNA sequence: TGTGCCAGCAGCGTAGACGGTGGGAGTGCCTACGAGCAGTACTTC. This sequence encodes CASSVDGGSAYEQYF.

The rearrangement uses TRBV14 and TRBJ2-1, with TRBD1 matching 8 bases. This CDR3 spans 15 amino acids. Germline V CDR1 and CDR2: SGHDN, FVKESK. The trim removed 1 base at V and 5 bases at J, leaving 4 bases unmatched. The CDR3 DNA reads TGTGCCAGCAGCCAAGCAGGGGGCTTAAACAATGAGCAGTTCTTC. It translates to CASSQAGGLNNEQFF.